This T cell receptor beta chain was observed in a study of cytomegalovirus exposure and HLA in healthy donors. Findings and limits, study-wide: Most of the TCR beta V segments (in an earlier analysis) were productive either about 87% or about 30% of the time. What a later analysis showed was that several of the most significant clusters appeared linked to common viral pathogens.

The PCR had 60 Vbeta and 13 Jbeta primers. Clones were read by immunoSEQ multiplex PCR, and TCRdb kept only the in-frame ones, dropping some. Its table lists 120,000 or so clones. To note about this clone: The antigen is not known.

This CDR3 is 13 amino acids long. Germline CDR1 is MGHRA and CDR2 is YSYEKL. Trimming took 0 bases from V and 2 from J, leaving 5 bases between them. This receptor was identified in a man aged 18-30 years in good health and CMV-seronegative. The genes are TRBV4-1 and TRBJ2-7; D not certain. Sequencing was performed on PBMCs. The CDR3 DNA follows: TGCGCCAGCAGCCAAGAACCAGCCTACGAGCAGTACTTC. Translation gives CASSQEPAYEQYF.